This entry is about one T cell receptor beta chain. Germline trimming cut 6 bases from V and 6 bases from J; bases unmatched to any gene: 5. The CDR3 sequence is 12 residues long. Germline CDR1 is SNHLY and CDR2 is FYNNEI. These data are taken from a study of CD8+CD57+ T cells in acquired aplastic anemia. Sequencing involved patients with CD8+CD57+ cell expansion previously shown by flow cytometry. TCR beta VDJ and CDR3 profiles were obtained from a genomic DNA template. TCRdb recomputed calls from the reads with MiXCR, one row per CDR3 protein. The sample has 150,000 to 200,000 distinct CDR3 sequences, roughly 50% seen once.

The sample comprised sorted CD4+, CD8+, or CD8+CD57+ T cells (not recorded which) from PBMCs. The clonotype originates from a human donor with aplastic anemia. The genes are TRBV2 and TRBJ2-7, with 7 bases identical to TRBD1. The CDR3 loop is CASRTDRAEQYF. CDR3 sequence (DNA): TGTGCCAGCAGGACAGACAGGGCCGAGCAGTACTTC.